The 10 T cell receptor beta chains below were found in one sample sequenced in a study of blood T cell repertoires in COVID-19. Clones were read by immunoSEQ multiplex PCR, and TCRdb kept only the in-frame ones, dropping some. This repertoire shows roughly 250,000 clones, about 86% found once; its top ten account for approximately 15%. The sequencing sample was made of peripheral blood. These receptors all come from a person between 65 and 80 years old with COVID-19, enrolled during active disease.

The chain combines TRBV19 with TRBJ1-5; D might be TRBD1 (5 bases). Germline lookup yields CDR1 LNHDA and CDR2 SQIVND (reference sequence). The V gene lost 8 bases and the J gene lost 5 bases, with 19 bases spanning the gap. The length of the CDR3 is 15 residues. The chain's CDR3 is CASGGRSGVDQPQHF. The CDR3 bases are TGTGCCAGTGGGGGGAGGTCAGGAGTGGATCAGCCCCAGCATTTT.

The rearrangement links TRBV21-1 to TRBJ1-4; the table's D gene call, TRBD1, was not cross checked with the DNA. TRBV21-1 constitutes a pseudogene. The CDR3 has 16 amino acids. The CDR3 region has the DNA TGTGCCAGCAGCAAAGAGGGGCCGTCTCCAGGTGAAAAACTGTTTTTT. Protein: CASSKEGPSPGEKLFF.

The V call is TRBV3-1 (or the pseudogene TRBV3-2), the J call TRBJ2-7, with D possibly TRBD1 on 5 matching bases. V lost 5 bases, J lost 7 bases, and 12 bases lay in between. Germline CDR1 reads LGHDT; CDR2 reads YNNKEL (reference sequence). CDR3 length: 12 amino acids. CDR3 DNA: TGTGCCAGCAGCAAGGGGCTACGGGAGCAGTACTTC. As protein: CASSKGLREQYF.

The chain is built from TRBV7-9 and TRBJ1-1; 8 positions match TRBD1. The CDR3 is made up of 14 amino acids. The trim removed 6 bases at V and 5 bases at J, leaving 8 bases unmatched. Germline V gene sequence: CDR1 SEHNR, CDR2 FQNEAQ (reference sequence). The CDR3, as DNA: TGTGCCAGCAGGGTAACAGGGGGTAGGACTGAAGCTTTCTTT. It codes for CASRVTGGRTEAFF.

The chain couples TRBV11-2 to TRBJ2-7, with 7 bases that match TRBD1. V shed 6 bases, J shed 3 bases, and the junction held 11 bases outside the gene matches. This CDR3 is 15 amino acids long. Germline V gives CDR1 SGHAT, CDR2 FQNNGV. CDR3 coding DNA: TGTGCCAGCAGAAATATAAAAGGGGGCCTCTACGAGCAGTACTTC. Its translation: CASRNIKGGLYEQYF.

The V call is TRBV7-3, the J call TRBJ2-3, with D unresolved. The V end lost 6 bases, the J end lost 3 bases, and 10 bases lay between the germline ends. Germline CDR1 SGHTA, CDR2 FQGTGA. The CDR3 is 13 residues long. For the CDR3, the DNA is TGTGCCAGCAGTTACAGAATAACAGATACGCAGTATTTT. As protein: CASSYRITDTQYF.

Here the CDR3 reads CASSHPNGSSGAPKETQYF. The CDR3, as DNA: TGCGCCAGCAGCCACCCCAACGGGTCTAGCGGGGCGCCGAAAGAGACCCAGTACTTC. The chain combines TRBV4-1 with TRBJ2-5, with 9 bases that match TRBD2. Germline CDR1 reads MGHRA; CDR2 reads YSYEKL. The CDR3 extends over 19 amino acids. V shed 3 bases, J shed 3 bases, and the junction held 17 bases outside the gene matches.

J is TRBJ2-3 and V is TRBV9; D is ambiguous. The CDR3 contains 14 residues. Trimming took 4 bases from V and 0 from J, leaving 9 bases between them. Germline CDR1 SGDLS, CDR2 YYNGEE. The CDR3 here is CASSSGYSTDTQYF. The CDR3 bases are TGTGCCAGCAGCTCCGGGTACAGCACAGATACGCAGTATTTT.

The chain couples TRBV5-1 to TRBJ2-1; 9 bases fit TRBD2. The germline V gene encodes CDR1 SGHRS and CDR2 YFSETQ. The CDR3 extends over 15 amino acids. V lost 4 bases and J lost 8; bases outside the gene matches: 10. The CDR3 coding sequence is TGCGCCAGCAGCCCCCCGGGCGGGGGGGTGGATGAGCAGTTCTTC. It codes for CASSPPGGGVDEQFF.

CDR3 region: CASSLSRGSSGNTIYF. For the CDR3, the DNA is TGTGCCAGCAGCTTATCAAGGGGGAGCTCTGGAAACACCATATATTTT. This chain joins TRBV7-2 and TRBJ1-3, with D possibly being TRBD1 (6 bases). Trimming stripped 2 bases from V and 0 bases from J, with 11 bases between. Germline CDR1 and CDR2: SGHTA and FQGNSA. The CDR3 is 16 amino acids.